The entry below describes one T cell receptor beta chain. Its antigen is unknown. The data stem from a study of T cells and Merkel cell carcinoma outcomes. Findings of the study overall: Repertoire plus T-cell density reportedly predicted Merkel cell carcinoma outcomes.

Clones were read by immunoSEQ multiplex PCR, and TCRdb kept only the in-frame ones, dropping some. The sample shows about 19,000 clones, roughly 82% of them seen only once. Germline V gene data show CDR1 as SGHRS and CDR2 as YFSETQ. The CDR3 length is 13 residues. V was shortened by 2 bases and J by 7 bases, with 10 bases between the two germline ends. This sequence was found in a human donor with Merkel cell carcinoma. Input material: tumor tissue from Merkel cell carcinoma. The genes are TRBV5-1 and TRBJ2-1; weak D call: TRBD2 (6 bases). CDR3 nucleotides: TGCGCCAGCAGCTTACCCGGGGGAAATGAGCAGTTCTTC. It yields the protein CASSLPGGNEQFF.